This TCR beta chain was captured in a study of human T cells and chemical hapten exposure. This clonotype was detected many times. In germline, CDR1 is MGHRA, CDR2 YSYEKL. V lost 2 bases and J lost 0, with 20 bases in between. The CDR3 covers 19 residues. Sample time point: healthy volunteer bleed at 6 weeks. Total RNA extraction was carried out from unfractionated whole blood. What the library attached to individual cDNA molecules were unique molecular identifiers. TCRdb used MiXCR to reprocess the RACE reads, holding one entry per CDR3 protein. Of fewer than 40,000 distinct CDR3 sequences in the sample, approximately 5% were seen once.

The TCR was taken from a human donor in good health. Some clones in this sample may be carry-over from other donors' samples. Sequencing input: whole blood. V usage is TRBV4-1 and J usage is TRBJ1-5, with a possible D match to TRBD1 (6 bases). This CDR3 reads CASSQTTGRASYSNQPQHF. Written as DNA, the CDR3 is TGCGCCAGCAGCCAAACTACAGGGCGCGCGTCGTATAGCAATCAGCCCCAGCATTTT.